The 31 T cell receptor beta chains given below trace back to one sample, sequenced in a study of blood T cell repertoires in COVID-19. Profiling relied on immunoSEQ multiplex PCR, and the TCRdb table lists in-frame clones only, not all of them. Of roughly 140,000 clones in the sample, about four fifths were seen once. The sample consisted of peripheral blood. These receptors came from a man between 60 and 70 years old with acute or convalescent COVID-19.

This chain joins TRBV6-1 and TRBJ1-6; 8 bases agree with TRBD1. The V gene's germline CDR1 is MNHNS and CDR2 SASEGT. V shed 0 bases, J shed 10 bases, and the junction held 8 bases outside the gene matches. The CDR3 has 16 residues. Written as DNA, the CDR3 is TGTGCCAGCAGTGAAGCGCTGACAGGGGCGTTGTCACCCCTCCACTTT. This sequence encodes CASSEALTGALSPLHF.

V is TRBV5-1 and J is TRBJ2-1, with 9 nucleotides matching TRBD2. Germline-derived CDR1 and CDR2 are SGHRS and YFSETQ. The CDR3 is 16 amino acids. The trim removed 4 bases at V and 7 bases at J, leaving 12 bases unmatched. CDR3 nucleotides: TGCGCCAGCAGCGTCACGAGTAGCGGGAGAAGAAATGAGCAGTTCTTC. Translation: CASSVTSSGRRNEQFF.

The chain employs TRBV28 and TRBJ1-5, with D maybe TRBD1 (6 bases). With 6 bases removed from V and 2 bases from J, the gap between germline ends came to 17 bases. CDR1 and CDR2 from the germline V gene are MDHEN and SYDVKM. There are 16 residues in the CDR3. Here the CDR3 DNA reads TGTGCCAGCAGCCTAGGGCCCAGGGGTGGCAATCAGCCCCAGCATTTT. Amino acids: CASSLGPRGGNQPQHF.

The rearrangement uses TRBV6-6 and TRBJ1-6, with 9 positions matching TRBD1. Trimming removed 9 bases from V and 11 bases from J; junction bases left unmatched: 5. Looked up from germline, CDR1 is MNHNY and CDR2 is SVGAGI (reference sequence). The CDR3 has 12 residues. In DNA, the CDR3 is TGTGCCAGTGGGACAGGGCAGACACCCCTCCACTTT. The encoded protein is CASGTGQTPLHF.

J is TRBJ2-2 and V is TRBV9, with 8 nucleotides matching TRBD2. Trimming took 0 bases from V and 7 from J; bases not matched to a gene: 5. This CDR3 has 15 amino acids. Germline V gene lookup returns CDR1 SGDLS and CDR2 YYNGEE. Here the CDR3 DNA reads TGTGCCAGCAGCGTAGCGGGGGGGCCAAACGGGGAGCTGTTTTTT. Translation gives CASSVAGGPNGELFF.

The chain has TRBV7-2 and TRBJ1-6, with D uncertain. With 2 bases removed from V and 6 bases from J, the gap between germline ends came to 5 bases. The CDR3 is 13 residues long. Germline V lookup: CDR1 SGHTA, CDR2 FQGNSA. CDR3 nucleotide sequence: TGTGCCAGCAGCTTACCGAGTAATTCACCCCTCCACTTT. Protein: CASSLPSNSPLHF.

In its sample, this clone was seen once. CDR3 coding DNA: TGTGCCAGCGGTAGAGGACAGACGAGCTCCTACAATGAGCAGTTCTTC. This gives the protein CASGRGQTSSYNEQFF. The genes are TRBV5-8 and TRBJ2-1; maybe TRBD1 (6 bases). V dropped 7 bases and J dropped 0 bases, with 17 bases sitting between them. The CDR3 extends over 16 amino acids. Germline-derived CDR1 and CDR2 are SGHTS and YDEGEE.

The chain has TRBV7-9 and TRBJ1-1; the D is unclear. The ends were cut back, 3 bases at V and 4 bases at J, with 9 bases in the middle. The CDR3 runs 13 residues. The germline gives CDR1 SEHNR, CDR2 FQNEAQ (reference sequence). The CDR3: CASSLYSGTEAFF. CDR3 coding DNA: TGTGCCAGCAGCTTGTACAGTGGCACTGAAGCTTTCTTT.

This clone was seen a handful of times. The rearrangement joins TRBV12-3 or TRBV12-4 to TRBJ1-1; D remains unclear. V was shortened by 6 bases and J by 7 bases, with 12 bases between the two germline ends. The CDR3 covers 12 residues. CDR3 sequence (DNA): TGTGCCAGCAGCACCCTCTCAGGTGAAGCTTTCTTT. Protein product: CASSTLSGEAFF.

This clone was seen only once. Written as DNA, the CDR3 is TGTGCTAGTGGTTTGGTTCAGGGGGCGAACACTGAAGCTTTCTTT. Translating gives CASGLVQGANTEAFF. V usage is TRBV12-5 and J usage is TRBJ1-1, with TRBD1 matching 8 bases. With V trimmed by 0 bases and J by 1 base, 1 base remained unmatched. Germline V gene lookup returns CDR1 LGHNT and CDR2 FRNRAP. This CDR3 contains 15 residues.

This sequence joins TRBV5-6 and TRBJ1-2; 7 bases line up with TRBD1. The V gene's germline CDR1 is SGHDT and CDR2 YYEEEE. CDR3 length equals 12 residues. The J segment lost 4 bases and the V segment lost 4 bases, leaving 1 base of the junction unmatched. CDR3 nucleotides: TGTGCCAGCAGCACAGGGGTCTATGGCTACACCTTC. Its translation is CASSTGVYGYTF. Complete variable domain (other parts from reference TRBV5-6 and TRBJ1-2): DAGVTQSPTHLIKTRGQQVTLRCSPKSGHDTVSWYQQALGQGPQFIFQYYEEEERQRGNFPDRFSGHQFPNYSSELNVNALLLGDSALYLCASSTGVYGYTFGSGTRLTVV.

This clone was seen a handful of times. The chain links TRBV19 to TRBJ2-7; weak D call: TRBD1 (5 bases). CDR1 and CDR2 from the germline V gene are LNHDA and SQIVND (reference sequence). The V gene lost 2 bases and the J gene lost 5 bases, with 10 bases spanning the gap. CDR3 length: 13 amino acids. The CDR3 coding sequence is TGTGCCAGTAGTATAAAATCAGGGAACGAGCAGTACTTC. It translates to CASSIKSGNEQYF.

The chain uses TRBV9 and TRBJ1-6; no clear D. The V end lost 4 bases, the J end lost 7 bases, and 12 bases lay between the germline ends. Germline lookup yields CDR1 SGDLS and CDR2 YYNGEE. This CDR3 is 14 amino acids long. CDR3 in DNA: TGTGCCAGCAGCCTCCGGGAAGGGAATTCACCCCTCCACTTT. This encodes CASSLREGNSPLHF.

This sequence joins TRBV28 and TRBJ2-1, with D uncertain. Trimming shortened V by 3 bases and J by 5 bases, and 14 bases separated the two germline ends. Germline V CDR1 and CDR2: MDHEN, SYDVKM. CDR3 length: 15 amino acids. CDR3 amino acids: CASSFIGGRDNEQFF. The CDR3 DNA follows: TGTGCCAGCAGTTTTATCGGTGGTCGGGACAATGAGCAGTTCTTC.

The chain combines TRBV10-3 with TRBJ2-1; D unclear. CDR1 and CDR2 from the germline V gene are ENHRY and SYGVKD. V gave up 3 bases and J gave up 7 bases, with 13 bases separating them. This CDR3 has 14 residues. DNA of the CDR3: TGTGCCATCAGTGACCGCGAAGTCCCAAATGAGCAGTTCTTC. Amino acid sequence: CAISDREVPNEQFF.

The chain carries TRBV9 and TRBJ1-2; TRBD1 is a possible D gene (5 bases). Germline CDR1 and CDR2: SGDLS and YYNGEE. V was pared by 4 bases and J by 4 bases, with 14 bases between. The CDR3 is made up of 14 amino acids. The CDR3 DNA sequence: TGTGCCAGCAGCCCTCCCGGGCAGGGCTATGGCTACACCTTC. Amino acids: CASSPPGQGYGYTF. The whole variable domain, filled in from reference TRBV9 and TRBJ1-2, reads DSGVTQTPKHLITATGQRVTLRCSPRSGDLSVYWYQQSLDQGLQFLIQYYNGEERAKGNILERFSAQQFPDLHSELNLSSLELGDSALYFCASSPPGQGYGYTFGSGTRLTVV.

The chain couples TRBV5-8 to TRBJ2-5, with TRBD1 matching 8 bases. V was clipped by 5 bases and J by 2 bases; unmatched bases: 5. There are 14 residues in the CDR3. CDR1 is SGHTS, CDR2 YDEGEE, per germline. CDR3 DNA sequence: TGTGCCAGCAGTTACCGACAGGGGCAAGAGACCCAGTACTTC. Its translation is CASSYRQGQETQYF.

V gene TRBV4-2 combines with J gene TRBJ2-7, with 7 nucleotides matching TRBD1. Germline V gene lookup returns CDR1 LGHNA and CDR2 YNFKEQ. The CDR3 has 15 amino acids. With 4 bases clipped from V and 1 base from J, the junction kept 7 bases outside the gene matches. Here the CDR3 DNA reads TGTGCCAGCAGCCCCGAGGGACAGCCATCCTACGAGCAGTACTTC. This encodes CASSPEGQPSYEQYF.

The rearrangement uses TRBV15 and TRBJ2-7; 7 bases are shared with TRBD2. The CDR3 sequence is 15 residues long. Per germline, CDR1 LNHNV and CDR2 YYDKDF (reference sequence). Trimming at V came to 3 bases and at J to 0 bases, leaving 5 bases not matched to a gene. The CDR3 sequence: CATSRGGVSSYEQYF. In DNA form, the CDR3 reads TGTGCCACCAGCAGGGGAGGGGTTAGCTCCTACGAGCAGTACTTC.

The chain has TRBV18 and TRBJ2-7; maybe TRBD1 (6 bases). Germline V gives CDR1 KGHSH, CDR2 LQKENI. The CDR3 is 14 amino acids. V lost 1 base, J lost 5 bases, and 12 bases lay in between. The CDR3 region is CASSPLATGHEQYF. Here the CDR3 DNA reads TGTGCCAGCTCACCACTTGCTACAGGGCACGAGCAGTACTTC.

CDR3 protein: CASRPGGSTGELFF. DNA of the CDR3: TGTGCCAGCCGTCCGGGGGGAAGCACCGGGGAGCTGTTTTTT. V usage is TRBV28 and J usage is TRBJ2-2; 7 bases are shared with TRBD2. V was pared by 8 bases and J by 4 bases, with 7 bases of the junction left unmatched. The CDR3 contains 14 residues. Per germline, CDR1 MDHEN and CDR2 SYDVKM.

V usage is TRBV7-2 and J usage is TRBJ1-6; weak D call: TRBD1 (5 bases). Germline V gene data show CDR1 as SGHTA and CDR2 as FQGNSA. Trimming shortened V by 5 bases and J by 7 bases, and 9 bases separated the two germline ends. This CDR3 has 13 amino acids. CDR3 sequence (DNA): TGTGCCAGCAGCCCCCGACAGAATTCACCCCTCCACTTT. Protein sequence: CASSPRQNSPLHF. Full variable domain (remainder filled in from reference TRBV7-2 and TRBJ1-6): GAGVSQSPSNKVTEKGKDVELRCDPISGHTALYWYRQSLGQGLEFLIYFQGNSAPDKSGLPSDRFSAERTGGSVSTLTIQRTQQEDSAVYLCASSPRQNSPLHFGNGTRLTVT.

CDR3 loop: CASRRFISSGSNTGELFF. The CDR3, as DNA: TGTGCCAGCAGACGATTCATCTCTAGCGGGTCGAACACCGGGGAGCTGTTTTTT. The chain uses TRBV6-6 and TRBJ2-2; 8 bases match TRBD2. Germline CDR1 is MNHNY and CDR2 is SVGAGI (reference sequence). The CDR3 is 18 amino acids. The J segment lost 0 bases and the V segment lost 6 bases, leaving 12 bases of the junction unmatched.

Here the CDR3 DNA reads TGTGCCAGCAGGAAGGGGGTAACTAATGAAAAACTGTTTTTT. As protein: CASRKGVTNEKLFF. The chain combines TRBV2 with TRBJ1-4, with D maybe TRBD1 (6 bases). The germline gives CDR1 SNHLY, CDR2 FYNNEI. There are 14 residues in the CDR3. Trimming removed 6 bases at V and 1 base at J, with 9 bases between.

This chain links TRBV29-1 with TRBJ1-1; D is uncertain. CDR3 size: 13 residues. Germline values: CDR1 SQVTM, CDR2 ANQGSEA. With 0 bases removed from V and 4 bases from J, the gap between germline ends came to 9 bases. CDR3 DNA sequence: TGCAGCGTTGAAGAAACCGGAGGCACTGAAGCTTTCTTT. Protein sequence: CSVEETGGTEAFF. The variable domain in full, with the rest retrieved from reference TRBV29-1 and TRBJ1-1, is SAVISQKPSRDICQRGTSLTIQCQVDSQVTMMFWYRQQPGQSLTLIATANQGSEATYESGFVIDKFPISRPNLTFSTLTVSNMSPEDSSIYLCSVEETGGTEAFFGQGTRLTVV.

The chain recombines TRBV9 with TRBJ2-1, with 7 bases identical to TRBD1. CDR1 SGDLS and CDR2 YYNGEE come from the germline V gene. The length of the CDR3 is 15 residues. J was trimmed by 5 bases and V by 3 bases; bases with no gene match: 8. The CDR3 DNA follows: TGTGCCAGCAGCGCATGGACAGGCCTCAACAATGAGCAGTTCTTC. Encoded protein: CASSAWTGLNNEQFF.

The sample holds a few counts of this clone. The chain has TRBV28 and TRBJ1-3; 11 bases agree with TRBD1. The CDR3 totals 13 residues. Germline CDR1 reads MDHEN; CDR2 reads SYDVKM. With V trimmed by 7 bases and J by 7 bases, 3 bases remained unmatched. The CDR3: CASTGQGGNTIYF. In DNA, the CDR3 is TGTGCCAGCACGGGACAGGGGGGGAACACCATATATTTT.

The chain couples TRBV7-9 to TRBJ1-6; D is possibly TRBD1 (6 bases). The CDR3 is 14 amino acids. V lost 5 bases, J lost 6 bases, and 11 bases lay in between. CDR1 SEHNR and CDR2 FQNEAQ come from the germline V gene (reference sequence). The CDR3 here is CASSRQDVNSPLHF. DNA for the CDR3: TGTGCCAGCAGCAGACAGGACGTTAATTCACCCCTCCACTTT.

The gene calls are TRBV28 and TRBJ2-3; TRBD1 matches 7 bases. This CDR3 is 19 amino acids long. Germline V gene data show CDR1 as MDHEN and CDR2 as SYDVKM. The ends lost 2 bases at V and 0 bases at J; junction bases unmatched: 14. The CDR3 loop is CASSLIPTTGSDSTDTQYF. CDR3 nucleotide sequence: TGTGCCAGCAGTTTAATCCCTACGACAGGGTCTGACAGCACAGATACGCAGTATTTT.

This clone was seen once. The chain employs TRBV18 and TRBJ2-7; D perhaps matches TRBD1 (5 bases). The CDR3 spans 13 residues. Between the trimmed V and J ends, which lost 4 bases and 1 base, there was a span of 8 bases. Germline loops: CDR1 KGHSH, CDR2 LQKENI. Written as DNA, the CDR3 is TGTGCCAGCTCACAGGGGAATTCCTACGAGCAGTACTTC. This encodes CASSQGNSYEQYF.

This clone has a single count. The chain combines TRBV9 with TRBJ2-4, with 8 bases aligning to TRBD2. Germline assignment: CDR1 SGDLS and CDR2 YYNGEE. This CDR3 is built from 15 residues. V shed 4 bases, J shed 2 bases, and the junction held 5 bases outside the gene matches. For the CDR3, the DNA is TGTGCCAGCAGCCCCGGGGGGGAAACCAAAAACATTCAGTACTTC. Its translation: CASSPGGETKNIQYF.